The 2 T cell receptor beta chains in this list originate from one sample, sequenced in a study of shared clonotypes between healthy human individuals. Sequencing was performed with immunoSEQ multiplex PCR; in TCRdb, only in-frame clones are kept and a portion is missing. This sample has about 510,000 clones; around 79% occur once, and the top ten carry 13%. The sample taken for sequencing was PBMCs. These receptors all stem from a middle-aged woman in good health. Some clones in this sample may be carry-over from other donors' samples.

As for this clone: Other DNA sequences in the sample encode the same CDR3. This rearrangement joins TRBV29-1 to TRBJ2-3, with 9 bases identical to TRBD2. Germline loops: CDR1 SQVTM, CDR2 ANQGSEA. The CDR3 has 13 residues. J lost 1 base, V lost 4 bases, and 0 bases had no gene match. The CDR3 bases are TGCAGCGTTGTAGCGGGAGGCACAGATACGCAGTATTTT. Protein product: CSVVAGGTDTQYF.

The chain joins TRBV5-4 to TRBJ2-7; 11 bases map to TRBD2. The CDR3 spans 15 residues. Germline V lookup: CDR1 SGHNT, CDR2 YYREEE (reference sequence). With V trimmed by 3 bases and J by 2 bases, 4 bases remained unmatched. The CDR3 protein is CASSSTSGTTYEQYF. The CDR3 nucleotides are TGTGCCAGCAGCTCGACTAGCGGGACAACCTACGAGCAGTACTTC.